The TCR beta chain under discussion was sequenced for a study of spatial heterogeneity in lung cancer. Study-wide background: Detected sequences consistently included more beta-chain ones than alpha-chain ones.

TCRdb processed the 5' RACE reads anew with MiXCR; each CDR3 protein has one entry. The sample holds approximately 44,000 distinct CDR3 sequences, roughly 15% seen once. Trimming shortened V by 6 bases and J by 11 bases, and 14 bases separated the two germline ends. This CDR3 is 12 amino acids long. Germline values: CDR1 MNHNY, CDR2 SVGAGI (reference sequence). The time point: sample taken at primary tumor resection. Researchers sequenced whole RNA taken from tumor, nontumor lung or frozen PBMC without sorting. The sequencing used PBMCs, collected at surgery. This receptor was identified in a male donor with early-stage non-small cell lung cancer. The chain has TRBV6-6 and TRBJ1-5; D ambiguous. The CDR3 loop reads CASSPSVTAQHF. CDR3 bases: TGTGCCAGCAGCCCTTCGGTGACGGCCCAGCATTTT.